The entry below gives a single T cell receptor (beta chain) sequence along with its context. Its antigen is still unknown. No clone much larger than this one lies a single base away; base qualities are absent. This entry belongs to a study of blood T cells in healthy people across ages (dated by TCRdb to 2013 to 2016). Looking at the study overall: Template switching captured roughly one uniquely barcoded TCR beta cDNA molecule per two T cells in model experiments. The donors were split into four age groups: young (average around 15 years), middle-aged (39), aged (approximately 60) and long-lived (roughly 88). To avoid experimental bias, donors of different ages were distributed randomly across sequencing lanes. Using the same blood draw, the study looked at two additional independent replicas of 1 million unique cDNA reads for two donors, one aged 18 to 30 and the other aged 80 or older. Using deep sequencing normalized with unique cDNA molecular identifiers, the study measured how TCR beta repertoire diversity changes with age.

Here is what the overall study found, with its caveats: As age increased, observed TCR beta diversity per million T cells dropped in a roughly linear way, and a significant reduction was already evident by age around 41. Estimates of total diversity based on one million sequenced T cells were considered lower bounds and underestimates. Because donor CMV infection status was unknown, age-related changes in expanded clonotypes were potentially confounded. Since profiling was done on bulk unsorted PBMCs, naive and antigen-experienced compartments could not be conclusively compared. The percentage of naive T cells measured by flow cytometry correlated strongly with observed TCR beta diversity. The long-lived group showed more naive CD4+ T cells, fewer expanded clones and increased TCR diversity than the aged group, suggesting age selection.

The germline V gene supplies CDR1 MDHEN and CDR2 SYDVKM. The CDR3 numbers 17 residues from cysteine through phenylalanine. Only the CDR3 DNA stays, 51 bases, in frame from base 1. The roughly 37 donors, aged 6 to 90 years, were systemically healthy Caucasian individuals from Russia. Each donor gave 8.5 to 10 milliliters of peripheral blood, collected into EDTA-treated Vacutainer tubes. Ficoll-Paque density-gradient centrifugation was used to isolate PBMCs, with at least 7 million per sample. Total RNA, at least 6 micrograms per sample, was extracted from PBMCs with Trizol reagent. The percentages of naive CD45RAhigh/CD27high T cells were determined by flow cytometry on a PBMC aliquot from every donor. The library came from 5' RACE. The sequencer was an Illumina HiSeq 2500. A second about 7 to 11 cycle PCR used a sample-barcoded 5' primer and a J-beta primer mix. A template-switch 5' adaptor carrying 12 random nucleotides introduced a unique molecular identifier onto each TCR beta cDNA molecule. Each sample yielded at least 2.5 million CDR3-containing paired-end reads. All of the RNA was converted into first-strand cDNA using the Mint cDNA synthesis kit, with a TRBC-specific oligonucleotide serving as the primer. After uracil-DNA glycosylase treatment, a first 18-cycle PCR used universal primers M1SS and BC2_uni_R on all cDNA. The authors' analysis ran thus. Each sample was normalized by randomly selecting 1 million high-quality reads, each carrying a distinct molecular identifier. Instead of being binned into consensus sequences, reads with shared molecular identifiers were discarded. MiTCR, run with a Q25 quality threshold and the strictest error-elimination algorithm, handled CDR3 identification, clonotype clustering and error correction. A nonparametric unseen species model with Euler transformation was used to estimate lower-bound total TCR beta diversity. TCRdb cleaned the public reads at Q25 with fastp, built clones with MiXCR and kept in-frame beta chains. Each record represents a unique CDR3 protein, reported with the most common genes and DNA among its rows. TCRdb's processing, not the authors', yielded these V and J calls. This sample lists about 640,000 distinct CDR3 sequences; 58% were detected once. The ten largest clones add up to approximately 40% of the sample.

This TCR derives from a man aged 60 to 69 in good health. The chain is assembled from TRBV28 and TRBJ2-7; TRBD2 could be the D gene, as 7 bases match. With the DNA end fitting TRBJ2-5 better, the J assignment may be wrong. Input material: blood. The CDR3 is CASRPLYWRGPQETQYF. The nucleotide sequence reads TGTGCCAGCAGACCCCTCTACTGGCGGGGGCCTCAAGAGACCCAGTACTTC.